Listed below are T cell receptor beta chains from one sample, sequenced in a study of cytomegalovirus exposure and HLA in healthy donors. The assay was immunoSEQ multiplex PCR, and TCRdb's table has in-frame clones only and misses some. The sample contains some 86,000 clones, approximately 70% of which appear only once. The sequenced sample consisted of PBMCs. These receptors came from a man aged 25 to 40 in good health and CMV-seronegative. Each CDR3 is given with its conserved first and last residue. A D gene is named only where the DNA matches it firmly. Part of the rows lack a size; the others show once, few, many or a class for expanded clones.

J gene: TRBJ1-4; V gene: TRBV5-4; clone size: .; D gene: TRBD1; CDR3 DNA: TGTGCCAGCAGCACCAACCCCGGGACAGGGATTGAAAAACTGTTTTTT; CDR3 protein: CASSTNPGTGIEKLFF
J gene: TRBJ1-5; V gene: TRBV6-1; clone size: once; D gene: .; CDR3 DNA: TGTGCCAGCAGTGAAAGCTTATCTCGTCAGCCCCAGCATTTT; CDR3 protein: CASSESLSRQPQHF
J gene: TRBJ2-2; V gene: TRBV5-1; clone size: .; D gene: TRBD2; CDR3 DNA: TGCGCCAGCAGCTTGCGGGCTAGCGGGAGTAGGGGCACCGGGGAGCTGTTTTTT; CDR3 protein: CASSLRASGSRGTGELFF
J gene: TRBJ2-7; V gene: TRBV19; clone size: .; D gene: TRBD2; CDR3 DNA: TGTGCCAGTAGAACTCCAGGACTAGCGGGCTCGGGCGAGCAGTACTTC; CDR3 protein: CASRTPGLAGSGEQYF
J gene: TRBJ2-7; V gene: TRBV2; clone size: .; D gene: .; CDR3 DNA: TGTGCCAGCAGTGAATACGCGATATCCTACGAGCAGTACTTC; CDR3 protein: CASSEYAISYEQYF
J gene: TRBJ2-3; V gene: TRBV5-4; clone size: .; D gene: TRBD2; CDR3 DNA: TGTGCCAGCAGCTTGGAACTAGGAGCGGGGGGACAGAAAGCAGATACGCAGTATTTT; CDR3 protein: CASSLELGAGGQKADTQYF
J gene: TRBJ2-5; V gene: TRBV5-6; clone size: .; D gene: .; CDR3 DNA: TGTGCCAGCAGCTTGGGGCGCGCGGGGACCCAGTACTTC; CDR3 protein: CASSLGRAGTQYF
J gene: TRBJ1-1; V gene: TRBV7-2; clone size: .; D gene: TRBD1; CDR3 DNA: TGTGCCAGCAGCTTAAGGCAGGGGGTAGGGAACACTGAAGCTTTCTTT; CDR3 protein: CASSLRQGVGNTEAFF
J gene: TRBJ1-5; V gene: TRBV7-2; clone size: .; D gene: TRBD1; CDR3 DNA: TGTGCCAGCAGCTGGGGGCTATTACAGGGGCAGCCCCAGCATTTT; CDR3 protein: CASSWGLLQGQPQHF
J gene: TRBJ1-4; V gene: TRBV18; clone size: .; D gene: .; CDR3 DNA: TGTGCCAGCTCACCGAAAACAGTTCCAAATGAAAAACTGTTTTTT; CDR3 protein: CASSPKTVPNEKLFF
J gene: TRBJ1-5; V gene: TRBV30; clone size: .; D gene: .; CDR3 DNA: TGTGCCTGGGAACGCGGGGGTCAGCCCCAGCATTTT; CDR3 protein: CAWERGGQPQHF
J gene: TRBJ2-4; V gene: TRBV6-1; clone size: .; D gene: TRBD1; CDR3 DNA: TGTGCCAGCAGTGACTGGGACAGGGGAAACATTCAGTACTTC; CDR3 protein: CASSDWDRGNIQYF
J gene: TRBJ2-1; V gene: TRBV11-1; clone size: once; D gene: TRBD2; CDR3 DNA: TGTGCCAGCAGCTTAGCGGCGGGAGGAATATATGAGCAGTTCTTC; CDR3 protein: CASSLAAGGIYEQFF
J gene: TRBJ1-5; V gene: TRBV6-6; clone size: few; D gene: .; CDR3 DNA: TGTGCCAGCAGTTACTCTAGTCCTGCGAAGCCCCAGCATTTT; CDR3 protein: CASSYSSPAKPQHF
J gene: TRBJ2-5; V gene: TRBV5-1; clone size: few; D gene: .; CDR3 DNA: TGCGCCAGCAGCGAGGGGACTGGAGAAGAGACCCAGTACTTC; CDR3 protein: CASSEGTGEETQYF
J gene: TRBJ1-2; V gene: TRBV30; clone size: .; D gene: TRBD1; CDR3 DNA: TGTGCCTGGAGTGTCCGGGACAGGGGGCGAGGGCCTGGCTACACCTTC; CDR3 protein: CAWSVRDRGRGPGYTF
J gene: TRBJ1-3; V gene: TRBV25-1; clone size: .; D gene: .; CDR3 DNA: TGTGCCAGCAGCCCTAGACGGCTCTCTGGAAACACCATATATTTT; CDR3 protein: CASSPRRLSGNTIYF
J gene: TRBJ2-3; V gene: TRBV30; clone size: .; D gene: .; CDR3 DNA: TGTGCCTGGAGCGGGGACATCAGCACAGATACGCAGTATTTT; CDR3 protein: CAWSGDISTDTQYF
J gene: TRBJ1-5; V gene: TRBV16; clone size: .; D gene: .; CDR3 DNA: TGTGCCAGCAGCCCGGTAACTAGCAATCAGCCTCAGCATTTT; CDR3 protein: CASSPVTSNQPQHF
J gene: TRBJ2-2; V gene: TRBV5-1; clone size: .; D gene: .; CDR3 DNA: TGCGCCAGCAGCGGCAGGACCGGGGAGCTGTTTTTT; CDR3 protein: CASSGRTGELFF
J gene: TRBJ2-1; V gene: TRBV28; clone size: .; D gene: .; CDR3 DNA: TGTGCCAGCACCCGTTCCTACAATGAGCAGTTCTTC; CDR3 protein: CASTRSYNEQFF
J gene: TRBJ2-7; V gene: TRBV6-6; clone size: .; D gene: TRBD2; CDR3 DNA: TGTGCCAGCAGTAACCCGGGACTAGTGTACGAGCAGTACTTC; CDR3 protein: CASSNPGLVYEQYF
J gene: TRBJ2-5; V gene: TRBV6-6; clone size: .; D gene: .; CDR3 DNA: TGTGCCAGCACCGACCTACAGGGAGCAGAGACCCAGTACTTC; CDR3 protein: CASTDLQGAETQYF
J gene: TRBJ2-7; V gene: TRBV5-1; clone size: .; D gene: TRBD1; CDR3 DNA: TGCGCCAGCAGGACAGGGACAGGGGCGTCCGAGCAGTACTTC; CDR3 protein: CASRTGTGASEQYF
J gene: TRBJ2-1; V gene: TRBV30; clone size: few; D gene: .; CDR3 DNA: TGTGCCTGGAGACCTTGGCGGACTGAATTCAATGAGCAGTTCTTC; CDR3 protein: CAWRPWRTEFNEQFF
J gene: TRBJ1-1; V gene: TRBV30; clone size: .; D gene: .; CDR3 DNA: TGTGCCTGGATCACTACATCCGGGACACCCACAAGGGCTTTCTTT; CDR3 protein: CAWITTSGTPTRAFF
J gene: TRBJ1-5; V gene: TRBV2; clone size: .; D gene: TRBD1; CDR3 DNA: TGTGCCAGCAACGAGGACAGGGCGAGAAATCAGCCCCAGCATTTT; CDR3 protein: CASNEDRARNQPQHF
J gene: TRBJ2-7; V gene: TRBV4-1; clone size: .; D gene: TRBD1; CDR3 DNA: TGCGCCAGCAGCCAACGGACAGGGTCGGCGTACGAGCAGTACTTC; CDR3 protein: CASSQRTGSAYEQYF
J gene: TRBJ1-4; V gene: TRBV4-3; clone size: .; D gene: TRBD1; CDR3 DNA: TGCGCCAGCAGCCAGGTCGTACGGGACAGGACGTTTGTGGGAAAACTGTTTTTT; CDR3 protein: CASSQVVRDRTFVGKLFF
J gene: TRBJ2-7; V gene: TRBV7-9; clone size: .; D gene: .; CDR3 DNA: TGTGCCAGCAGCTTAGCCGGAGGCTACGAGCAGTACTTC; CDR3 protein: CASSLAGGYEQYF
J gene: TRBJ1-1; V gene: TRBV11-1; clone size: .; D gene: .; CDR3 DNA: TGTGCCAGCTCGCGCCAAGGAGGGAACACTGAAGCTTTCTTT; CDR3 protein: CASSRQGGNTEAFF
J gene: TRBJ2-1; V gene: TRBV11-2; clone size: once; D gene: .; CDR3 DNA: TGTGCCAGCAGCTACATAAACAATGAGCAGTTCTTC; CDR3 protein: CASSYINNEQFF
J gene: TRBJ2-7; V gene: TRBV28; clone size: few; D gene: TRBD1; CDR3 DNA: TGTGCCAGCAGTCCCGGGACAGGGGCGAGCGAGCAGTACTTC; CDR3 protein: CASSPGTGASEQYF
J gene: TRBJ2-5; V gene: TRBV18; clone size: .; D gene: TRBD1; CDR3 DNA: TGTGCCAGCTCGCCTGGGACAGGGGAGACCCAGTACTTC; CDR3 protein: CASSPGTGETQYF
J gene: TRBJ1-5; V gene: TRBV7-2; clone size: .; D gene: .; CDR3 DNA: TGTGCCAGCAGCCAGGGGCGCGAGCGGCCCCAGCATTTT; CDR3 protein: CASSQGRERPQHF
J gene: TRBJ2-7; V gene: TRBV5-4; clone size: once; D gene: .; CDR3 DNA: TGTGCCAGCAGCTTGGGAGAGACAATTAACGAGCAGTACTTC; CDR3 protein: CASSLGETINEQYF
J gene: TRBJ1-2; V gene: TRBV25-1; clone size: .; D gene: TRBD1; CDR3 DNA: TGTGCCAGCAGTGAAGCAGGGGGCGGCTATGGCTACACCTTC; CDR3 protein: CASSEAGGGYGYTF
J gene: TRBJ2-7; V gene: TRBV19; clone size: .; D gene: TRBD1; CDR3 DNA: TGTGCCAGTAGTATAGGGACAGGGCCCTACGAGCAGTACTTC; CDR3 protein: CASSIGTGPYEQYF
J gene: TRBJ2-7; V gene: TRBV4-1; clone size: few; D gene: TRBD2; CDR3 DNA: TGCGCCAGCAGCCGGATCGGACTAGCCTACGAGCAGTACTTC; CDR3 protein: CASSRIGLAYEQYF
J gene: TRBJ2-7; V gene: TRBV29-1; clone size: few; D gene: TRBD1; CDR3 DNA: TGCAGCGTTCATGGACAGGGGGCCGCGGAGCAGTACTTC; CDR3 protein: CSVHGQGAAEQYF
J gene: TRBJ2-3; V gene: TRBV5-1; clone size: .; D gene: TRBD2; CDR3 DNA: TGCGCCAGCAGCGCCAGGGGGAATAGCGGGGGGACAAGCACAGATACGCAGTATTTT; CDR3 protein: CASSARGNSGGTSTDTQYF
J gene: TRBJ2-1; V gene: TRBV6-4; clone size: .; D gene: TRBD1; CDR3 DNA: TGTGCCAGCAGTGACTCCGGCAGGGGGTCCTCCAATGAGCAGTTCTTC; CDR3 protein: CASSDSGRGSSNEQFF
J gene: TRBJ2-5; V gene: TRBV7-3; clone size: .; D gene: TRBD1; CDR3 DNA: TGTGCCAGCAGCTCCGCCGGGACAGGGGTAGGGGAGACCCAGTACTTC; CDR3 protein: CASSSAGTGVGETQYF
J gene: TRBJ2-3; V gene: TRBV5-1; clone size: .; D gene: .; CDR3 DNA: TGCGCCAGCACCTCGCTGGGGGCGATCGTAGATACGCAGTATTTT; CDR3 protein: CASTSLGAIVDTQYF
J gene: TRBJ2-7; V gene: TRBV6-5; clone size: .; D gene: TRBD1; CDR3 DNA: TGTGCCAGCAGCCGACAGGGTATTGCCTACGAGCAGTACTTC; CDR3 protein: CASSRQGIAYEQYF
J gene: TRBJ1-4; V gene: TRBV6-5; clone size: .; D gene: .; CDR3 DNA: TGTGCCAGCAGTGACGATGCAGGGAATCGGCTGTTTTTT; CDR3 protein: CASSDDAGNRLFF
J gene: TRBJ1-4; V gene: TRBV19; clone size: .; D gene: TRBD1; CDR3 DNA: TGTGCCAGTAGTCGACAGGGTAACGAAAAACTGTTTTTT; CDR3 protein: CASSRQGNEKLFF
J gene: TRBJ1-1; V gene: TRBV18; clone size: .; D gene: .; CDR3 DNA: TGTGCCAGCTCATCTTCCGGACAAACCAACGCTGAAGCTTTCTTT; CDR3 protein: CASSSSGQTNAEAFF
J gene: TRBJ2-1; V gene: TRBV5-6; clone size: .; D gene: .; CDR3 DNA: TGTGCCAGCAGCTTAATGACTAGTCATGAGCAGTTCTTC; CDR3 protein: CASSLMTSHEQFF
J gene: TRBJ2-4; V gene: TRBV4-3; clone size: many; D gene: .; CDR3 DNA: TGCGCCAGCAGCCAAGATAGGGTCGGGCTAGCGAACATTCAGTACTTC; CDR3 protein: CASSQDRVGLANIQYF
J gene: TRBJ1-1; V gene: TRBV7-9; clone size: .; D gene: .; CDR3 DNA: TGTGCCAGCAGTACTCCGAACACTGAAGCTTTCTTT; CDR3 protein: CASSTPNTEAFF
J gene: TRBJ1-1; V gene: TRBV5-1; clone size: .; D gene: .; CDR3 DNA: TGCGCCAGCAGCTCAGCAGGGTCGGCTCTCGCTGAAGCTTTCTTT; CDR3 protein: CASSSAGSALAEAFF
J gene: TRBJ2-7; V gene: TRBV6-5; clone size: .; D gene: .; CDR3 DNA: TGTGCCAGCAGAACGACTTATAGCTCCTACGAGCAGTACTTC; CDR3 protein: CASRTTYSSYEQYF
J gene: TRBJ2-1; V gene: TRBV14; clone size: .; D gene: TRBD1; CDR3 DNA: TGTGCCAGCAGCCAAGAGAGGGACAGGGTCAATGAGCAGTTCTTC; CDR3 protein: CASSQERDRVNEQFF
J gene: TRBJ2-7; V gene: TRBV27; clone size: .; D gene: .; CDR3 DNA: TGTGCCAGCAGTTCCCGCGGCGGCACACGAGACTACGAGCAGTACTTC; CDR3 protein: CASSSRGGTRDYEQYF
J gene: TRBJ2-7; V gene: TRBV6-6; clone size: .; D gene: TRBD2; CDR3 DNA: TGTGCCAGCAGTCGGCTAGCGGGAACCTACGAGCAGTACTTC; CDR3 protein: CASSRLAGTYEQYF
J gene: TRBJ2-6; V gene: TRBV28; clone size: .; D gene: .; CDR3 DNA: TGTGCCAGCAGTTTAGACAGGTGGGAATCTGGGGCCAACGTCCTGACTTTC; CDR3 protein: CASSLDRWESGANVLTF
J gene: TRBJ2-1; V gene: TRBV11-2; clone size: .; D gene: TRBD2; CDR3 DNA: TGTGCCAGCAGCCCACGGGGGGTGGAGTTCTATGAGCAGTTCTTC; CDR3 protein: CASSPRGVEFYEQFF